The rows below give T cell receptor beta chains drawn from one sample of a study of shared clonotypes between healthy human individuals. This table comes from immunoSEQ multiplex PCR, and its TCRdb copy is limited to in-frame clones, with some not included. The repertoire holds approximately 2.3 million clones, with just over 90% as singletons. What was sequenced was naive CD4+ T cells from PBMCs. Receptors were obtained from a young man in good health. Some clones in this sample may be carry-over from other donors' samples. Each CDR3 is given with its conserved first and last residue. The order of the fields is V gene, clone size, D gene, J gene, CDR3 DNA, CDR3 protein. A D gene is named only where the DNA matches it firmly. Size tells how often a clone was seen (once, few, many) or the class of an expanded clone, and some rows leave it out.

>TRBV5-1|NA|NA|TRBJ2-6
TGCGCCAGCAGCTTGGATGCAGGGGCCAACGTCCTGACTTTC
CASSLDAGANVLTF
>TRBV5-4|once|TRBD1|TRBJ1-1
TGTGCCAGCAGCCCCCGAACAGGGGAGGGGAACACTGAAGCTTTCTTT
CASSPRTGEGNTEAFF
>TRBV7-2|NA|NA|TRBJ2-7
TGTGCCAGCAGCCCCTCAGGAACCCTCTCCTACGAGCAGTACTTC
CASSPSGTLSYEQYF
>TRBV7-8|NA|NA|TRBJ2-7
TGTGCCAGCAGCTTATTTGGAAGGGGGGTCTCCTACGAGCAGTACTTC
CASSLFGRGVSYEQYF
>TRBV7-3|NA|NA|TRBJ2-2
TGTGCCAGCGGTCTCACTCCGAACACCGGGGAGCTGTTTTTT
CASGLTPNTGELFF
>TRBV2|NA|NA|TRBJ1-1
TGTGCCAGCTCCTACTCCGGCTCGAACACTGAAGCTTTCTTT
CASSYSGSNTEAFF
>TRBV6-5|once|NA|TRBJ2-5
TGTGCCAGCAGTTACTCCCCGACGGGGCAAGAGACCCAGTACTTC
CASSYSPTGQETQYF
>TRBV5-1|NA|NA|TRBJ2-3
TGCGCCAGCAGCTTGGGTCCCACAGATACGCAGTATTTT
CASSLGPTDTQYF
>TRBV7-9|NA|NA|TRBJ1-2
TGTGCCAGCAGCCCGACTCAGGGGTCTAACTATGGCTACACCTTC
CASSPTQGSNYGYTF
>TRBV28|few|NA|TRBJ1-2
TGTGCCAGCAGCCATCGGGCCTATGGCTACACCTTC
CASSHRAYGYTF
>TRBV29-1|NA|NA|TRBJ2-3
TGCAGCGTTGTTATGGCGTCAGATACGCAGTATTTT
CSVVMASDTQYF
>TRBV6-5|NA|NA|TRBJ2-5
TGTGCCAGCAGTTACTTCATGGTGGGGGAGACCCAGTACTTC
CASSYFMVGETQYF
>TRBV10-3|NA|NA|TRBJ1-5
TGTGCCATCCGCAGCGAAGGAAGCAATCAGCCCCAGCATTTT
CAIRSEGSNQPQHF
>TRBV14|NA|NA|TRBJ2-7
TGTGCCAGCAGCCTAAGTGCCTACGAGCAGTACTTC
CASSLSAYEQYF
>TRBV29-1|NA|TRBD2|TRBJ2-3
TGCAGCGTTGATGTGCTAGCGGTAAGAGGCACAGATACGCAGTATTTT
CSVDVLAVRGTDTQYF
>TRBV5-4|NA|NA|TRBJ2-7
TGTGCCAGCAGCTCCCCGAAGGGGGGGAGCTCCTACGAGCAGTACTTC
CASSSPKGGSSYEQYF
>TRBV28|NA|NA|TRBJ2-1
TGTGCCAGCAGTCCGTCCCTGGGGCCCAGCTCCTACAATGAGCAGTTCTTC
CASSPSLGPSSYNEQFF
>TRBV28|NA|TRBD1|TRBJ1-2
TGTGCCAGCGGCACAGGGGGCGGCTATGGCTACACCTTC
CASGTGGGYGYTF
>TRBV5-1|NA|NA|TRBJ1-1
TGCGCCAGCAGCCCTTCACCGGGCAGATTGAACACTGAAGCTTTCTTT
CASSPSPGRLNTEAFF
>TRBV27|NA|NA|TRBJ2-7
TGTGCCAGCAGTTTATGGGGGCAGGGGTTCACCTACGAGCAGTACTTC
CASSLWGQGFTYEQYF
>TRBV6-5|NA|NA|TRBJ1-1
TGTGCCAGCAGTTTACAGGGAAACACTGAAGCTTTCTTT
CASSLQGNTEAFF
>TRBV7-9|once|TRBD1|TRBJ2-7
TGTGCCAGCAGCCCTGGGGCAGGGGGTTACTTC
CASSPGAGGYF
>TRBV28|NA|NA|TRBJ1-5
TGTGCCAGCAGTTTATCCGGGAGGTGGAATCAGCCCCAGCATTTT
CASSLSGRWNQPQHF
>TRBV7-9|NA|TRBD2|TRBJ2-3
TGTGCCAGCAGCCCCTTGAAGACTAGCGGGAGGGCCGGAGATACGCAGTATTTT
CASSPLKTSGRAGDTQYF
>TRBV27|NA|NA|TRBJ1-1
TGTGCCAGCAGTTTATGGAGGGGGGGGAGCACTGAAGCTTTCTTT
CASSLWRGGSTEAFF
>TRBV6-5|NA|NA|TRBJ1-1
TGTGCCAGCAGTCCCGTAGGGGGGAACACTGAAGCTTTCTTT
CASSPVGGNTEAFF
>TRBV9|NA|TRBD1|TRBJ1-1
TGTGCCAGCAGCGTAGATACAGGGGGCACTGAAGCTTTCTTT
CASSVDTGGTEAFF
>TRBV5-1|NA|TRBD2|TRBJ2-7
TGCGCCAGCAGCGTGGTACCGGGACTAGCGAACGAGCAGTACTTC
CASSVVPGLANEQYF
>TRBV7-3|NA|TRBD1|TRBJ2-1
TGTGCCAGCAGCCTACAGGGGGCGCTCAATGAGCAGTTCTTC
CASSLQGALNEQFF
>TRBV5-1|NA|NA|TRBJ2-1
TGCGCCAGCAGCTTGGCTGTCTACAATGAGCAGTTCTTC
CASSLAVYNEQFF
>TRBV4-1|NA|TRBD1|TRBJ1-5
TGCGCCAGCAGCCAATTTATGGGACAGGGTAACGGCAATCAGCCCCAGCATTTT
CASSQFMGQGNGNQPQHF
>TRBV7-9|NA|TRBD2|TRBJ2-7
TGTGCCAGCAGCGCGAGGACTAGCGGGAGATTCTACGAGCAGTACTTC
CASSARTSGRFYEQYF